A single sample gave rise to the 32 T cell receptor beta chains below, sequenced in a study of tumor-infiltrating lymphocytes in primary liver carcinoma. The study co-extracted DNA and RNA from around 20-30 mg of unsorted bulk tissue. A primer in the constant region served to generate TCR beta cDNA from roughly 450 ng of total RNA. Library construction for TCR beta comprised three nested multiplex PCR rounds performed with slightly modified ARM-PCR. The opening two PCR rounds, around 11 cycles each, paired TRBV1-TRBV30 forward primers with a C-beta reverse primer. TCRdb reprocessed the multiplex PCR reads with MiXCR, giving one entry per CDR3 protein. This sample has approximately 190,000 distinct CDR3 sequences; over 80% occur once, and the top ten carry around 18%. Material: tumor tissue from primary liver carcinoma. The receptor source for this set is a man in his forties with primary liver carcinoma and hepatitis B virus infection.

This clonotype appeared once. This sequence joins TRBV5-5 and TRBJ2-1; 8 positions match TRBD2. Germline V lookup: CDR1 SGHKS, CDR2 YYEKEE (reference sequence). The trim removed 2 bases at V and 4 bases at J, leaving 14 bases unmatched. This CDR3 has 18 amino acids. The CDR3 loop is CASSFATSVIAIYNEQFF. For the CDR3, the DNA is TGTGCCAGCAGCTTTGCGACTAGCGTGATAGCCATATACAATGAGCAGTTCTTC.

A remark on this clonotype: One end of the junction is discordant with germline, which a read error may explain. The CDR3 loop reads CVSSRPGGRANEHFF. The CDR3, as DNA: TGTGTCAGTAGCCGTCCCGGGGGCCGAGCGAATGAGCACTTCTTC. The rearrangement links TRBV6-2 or TRBV6-3 to TRBJ2-1, with D perhaps given as TRBD1 or TRBD2 (6 bases each). The V gene's germline CDR1 is MNHEY and CDR2 SVGEGT. The CDR3 extends over 15 amino acids.

This clonotype was detected ten times or more. The chain links TRBV11-2 to TRBJ2-1; 10 bases are shared with TRBD2. There are 15 residues in the CDR3. Per the germline V gene, CDR1 is SGHAT and CDR2 is FQNNGV. Trimming cost V 4 bases and J 6 bases; bases outside gene matches: 6. The CDR3 DNA is TGTGCCAGCAGCTCCCTAGCGGGAGCTTTCAATGAGCAGTTCTTC. It translates to CASSSLAGAFNEQFF.

V gene TRBV4-2 combines with J gene TRBJ1-3; D not certain. The CDR3 contains 15 residues. Trimming removed 0 bases from V and 4 bases from J, with 10 bases in between. Germline loops: CDR1 LGHNA, CDR2 YNFKEQ. DNA of the CDR3: TGTGCCAGCAGCCAAGATGGGCAAACCGGAAACACCATATATTTT. It codes for CASSQDGQTGNTIYF.

In the case of this clonotype: A much larger clone differs by one base, so this may be a read error. The genes are TRBV21-1 and TRBJ2-7. TRBV21-1 is shown as a pseudogene. This CDR3 is built from 11 residues. CDR3 loop: CASNVTYEQYF. The CDR3 DNA reads TGTGCCAGCAACGTAACCTACGAGCAGTACTTC.

The chain uses TRBV7-2 and TRBJ2-5; D is perhaps TRBD1 or TRBD2 (6 bases each). Trimming removed 6 bases at V and 5 bases at J, with 19 bases between. CDR1 is SGHTA, CDR2 FQGNSA, per germline. This CDR3 comprises 15 residues. CDR3 residues: CASSWTVGGQETQYF. The CDR3 coding sequence is TGTGCCAGCAGTTGGACAGTGGGAGGTCAGGAGACCCAGTACTTC.

A remark on this clonotype: It may be a read error: a sequence one base away is much more abundant. V and J are TRBV11-2 and TRBJ2-1, with D possibly TRBD2 on 5 matching bases. The CDR3 is made up of 15 amino acids. Germline V lookup: CDR1 SGHAT, CDR2 FQNNGV. CDR3 coding DNA: TGTGCCAGCAGATTAGATCTAGCCTCCTACAATGAGCAGTTCTTC. It yields the protein CASRLDLASYNEQFF.

The chain has TRBV6-1 and TRBJ2-6; D assignment may be TRBD1 or TRBD2 (5 bases each). The CDR3 contains 19 residues. Trimming stripped 4 bases from V and 4 bases from J, with 23 bases between. Germline assignment: CDR1 MNHNS and CDR2 SASEGT. CDR3 protein: CASSALWERGVGGANVLTF. The CDR3 nucleotides read TGTGCCAGCAGTGCACTCTGGGAGAGGGGAGTAGGCGGGGCCAACGTCCTGACTTTC.

Details on this clonotype: Germline and junction disagree at one end, which may indicate a read error. The chain carries TRBV29-1 and TRBJ2-1; the match to TRBD2 covers 9 bases. The CDR3 has 16 residues. Looked up from germline, CDR1 is SQVTM and CDR2 is ANQGSEA. CDR3 nucleotide sequence: TGCAGCGTTGAAGATTCTAGCGGGACCACCTACAATGAACAGTTCTTC. Its protein is CSVEDSSGTTYNEQFF.

As for this clonotype: One end of the junction varies from germline; a read error may be responsible. The chain combines TRBV29-1 with TRBJ1-1; D is possibly TRBD1 (6 bases). The CDR3 extends over 14 amino acids. CDR1 and CDR2 from the germline V gene are SQVTM and ANQGSEA. Written as DNA, the CDR3 is TGTAGCGTCGTCAAAGGGGGGGTGAACACTGAAGCTTTCTTT. Translation gives CSVVKGGVNTEAFF.

In regard to this clonotype: Its ends do not fully match the called genes, so a read error is possible. The chain combines TRBV5-6 with TRBJ2-1, with 7 bases fitting TRBD1. Per germline, CDR1 SGHDT and CDR2 YYEEEE. CDR3 length equals 17 residues. For the CDR3, the DNA is TGCGCCAGCAGCTCGAACCTACAGGGGCGGAGGTACAATGAGCAGTTCTTC. Protein product: CASSSNLQGRRYNEQFF.

As regards this clonotype: One end of the junction does not line up with germline, which may come from a read error. The J gene is TRBJ1-1, the V gene TRBV12-3 or TRBV12-4; D call uncertain. The CDR3 has 12 amino acids. CDR3 residues: CGSRHVTAEAFF. CDR3 coding DNA: TGTGGCAGCAGGCATGTGACGGCTGAAGCTTTCTTT.

The sample holds one count of this clonotype. A junction end diverges from the germline sequence, so it may reflect a read error. The chain links TRBV29-1 to TRBJ2-1, with D possibly being TRBD2 (5 bases). Per the germline V gene, CDR1 is SQVTM and CDR2 is ANQGSEA. The CDR3 spans 12 residues. DNA for the CDR3: TGCAGAGTTGAACATGAGGGCAATGTGCAGTTCTTC. It specifies CRVEHEGNVQFF.

The chain employs TRBV12-3 or TRBV12-4 and TRBJ1-4; D gene ambiguous. This CDR3 is built from 16 residues. V lost 7 bases and J 8 bases, leaving 23 bases between the germline ends. The CDR3: CASITDLDPRLEKLFF. CDR3 nucleotides: TGTGCCAGCATCACCGACCTGGATCCGAGGCTGGAAAAACTGTTTTTT.

Concerning this clonotype itself: At one of its ends the junction is not consistent with the germline gene, which may arise from a read error. The chain carries TRBV11-1 and TRBJ2-3; D may be TRBD2 (5 bases). Germline CDR1 is SGHAT and CDR2 is FQDESV (reference sequence). There are 19 residues in the CDR3. The CDR3, as DNA: TGTCCCAGCAGCTCTGGAGGAAGCTCTGTTGGAACCCGCACAGATACGCAGTATTTT. As protein: CPSSSGGSSVGTRTDTQYF.

For this clonotype: One junction end disagrees with the germline gene, perhaps due to a read error. The V call is TRBV29-1, the J call TRBJ2-7; possible D gene TRBD2, 6 bases. This CDR3 spans 15 amino acids. From germline, CDR1 is SQVTM and CDR2 ANQGSEA. The DNA of the CDR3 is TGCAGTCTTGAAGATCCAGGAGGGAGCTCCTACGAGCAGTATTTC. It encodes CSLEDPGGSSYEQYF.

Here the CDR3 DNA reads TGTGCCAGTAGTATGAGGGGGACAGTCTCCTACGAGCAGTACTTC. As protein: CASSMRGTVSYEQYF. V gene TRBV19 combines with J gene TRBJ2-7, with 7 bases aligning to TRBD1. There are 15 residues in the CDR3. Germline V CDR1 and CDR2: LNHDA, SQIVND (reference sequence). V dropped 3 bases and J dropped 0; count of bases not matched to a gene: 5.

This clonotype was detected only once. This clone may be a read error of a much larger clone one base away. The chain links TRBV28 to TRBJ1-5; 10 nucleotides match TRBD1. The trim removed 10 bases at V and 6 bases at J, leaving 9 bases unmatched. Germline V CDR1 and CDR2: MDHEN, SYDVKM. There are 14 residues in the CDR3. CDR3 sequence: CANKRQGATQPQHF. The CDR3 region has the DNA TGTGCCAACAAAAGACAGGGGGCGACTCAGCCCCAGCATTTT.

This clonotype was seen only once. The chain couples TRBV6-6 to TRBJ2-7; D is unresolved. Trimming cost V 0 bases and J 12 bases, with 21 bases left between them. The CDR3 is made up of 15 amino acids. Germline CDR1 is MNHNY and CDR2 is SVGAGI (reference sequence). The CDR3 here is CASSYSSAAPYGRYF. As DNA, the CDR3 is TGTGCCAGCAGTTACTCGTCGGCGGCTCCCTACGGGCGGTACTTC.

A note on this clonotype: The germline gene is not matched at one end of the junction; a read error may be the cause. The J gene is TRBJ1-1, the V gene TRBV10-3; D unresolved. CDR1 is ENHRY and CDR2 is SYGVKD in the germline V gene. This CDR3 contains 13 residues. In nucleotides, the CDR3 is TGTGCCATCACGAGTGGAGAGAACACTGAAGCTTCCTTT. The encoded protein is CAITSGENTEASF.

The J gene is TRBJ2-2, the V gene TRBV7-9; TRBD2 aligns across 10 bases. This CDR3 has 16 residues. V lost 3 bases and J lost 6; bases outside the gene matches: 7. Germline values: CDR1 SEHNR, CDR2 FQNEAQ (reference sequence). The CDR3 loop is CASSFDSGGGAGELFF. The CDR3 DNA reads as TGTGCCAGCAGCTTCGACAGCGGGGGGGGGGCCGGGGAGCTGTTTTTT.

This clonotype was picked up many times. V usage is TRBV7-9 and J usage is TRBJ1-1; no clear D gene. Trimming stripped 1 base from V and 7 bases from J, with 16 bases between. CDR1 and CDR2 (germline): SEHNR, FQNEAQ (reference sequence). CDR3 length: 15 residues. CDR3 sequence reads: CASSLGGPTSGEAFF. The CDR3 nucleotides are TGTGCCAGCAGCTTAGGAGGACCAACGTCGGGTGAAGCTTTCTTT.

A word on this clonotype: At one end the junction does not follow the germline gene, possibly because of a read error. This chain uses TRBV11-2 with TRBJ1-5; TRBD1 might be the D (6 bases). CDR1 is SGHAT and CDR2 is FQNNGV in the germline V gene. CDR3 length equals 17 residues. For the CDR3, the DNA is TGTGCCATCAGCTTAGTACGGGTAACAGGGAGCAATCATCCCCAGCATTTT. Residues: CAISLVRVTGSNHPQHF.

About this clonotype itself: No conserved phenylalanine or tryptophan ends this CDR3, so it is likely a read error. Because the CDR3's place on the DNA is in doubt, the DNA is left out and the CDR3 is given as listed by TCRdb. The chain uses TRBV11-1 and TRBJ2-3. Germline CDR1 is SGHAT and CDR2 is FQDESV (reference sequence). Termini included, the CDR3 measures 13 amino acids. The CDR3 sequence: CASRFIGTDTQNY.

In the case of this clonotype: This is likely a read error, given that the CDR3 carries no conserved phenylalanine or tryptophan at its end. The rearrangement links TRBV4-1 to TRBJ2-5, with D tentatively TRBD2 (5 bases). Trimming took off 6 bases at V and 0 bases at J, with 17 bases between the two ends. This CDR3 region has 16 residues. Germline CDR1 MGHRA, CDR2 YSYEKL. CDR3 bases: TGCGCCAGCAGACAAAATTGGGGAGCTCACCAAGAGACCCAGTACTTA. Translated, it gives CASRQNWGAHQETQYL.

On this clonotype itself: At one of its ends the junction is not consistent with the germline gene, which may arise from a read error. This chain joins TRBV6-1 and TRBJ1-1; D perhaps matches TRBD1 (5 bases). The CDR3 is made up of 14 amino acids. CDR1 is MNHNS, CDR2 SASEGT, per germline. The CDR3 here is CASTTRGGNTEVFF. CDR3 DNA: TGTGCCAGCACTACACGGGGCGGGAACACTGAAGTTTTCTTT.

The rearrangement links TRBV11-3 to TRBJ2-7; D may be TRBD2 (6 bases). The V and J ends lost 5 bases and 11 bases respectively, with 22 bases between them. The CDR3 totals 14 residues. Germline V lookup: CDR1 SGHNT, CDR2 YENEEA. The CDR3 here is CASSPGEGDCDEYF. CDR3 in DNA: TGTGCCAGCAGCCCTGGAGAAGGGGACTGCGATGAGTACTTC.

As to this clonotype: A much larger clone lies a single base off, so this may be a read error. The chain has TRBV24-1 and TRBJ2-5, with TRBD1 matching over 10 bases. The CDR3 length is 15 residues. The trim removed 9 bases at V and 4 bases at J, leaving 10 bases unmatched. CDR1 and CDR2 (germline): KGHDR, SFDVKD. The CDR3 region is CATERGQGNRETQYF. DNA for the CDR3: TGTGCCACCGAGAGGGGACAGGGGAATCGAGAGACCCAGTACTTC.

The sample holds one count of this clonotype. A much larger clone lies a single base off, so this may be a read error. This chain links TRBV30 with TRBJ2-1; 11 bases match TRBD2. CDR1 and CDR2 (germline): GTSNPN, SVGIG (reference sequence). Germline trimming cut 8 bases from V and 4 bases from J; bases unmatched to any gene: 7. The CDR3 length is 14 residues. CDR3 region: CARLAGGFYNEQFF. CDR3 DNA: TGTGCCAGGTTAGCGGGAGGGTTTTACAATGAGCAGTTCTTC.

Remarks on this clonotype: The junction differs from germline at one of its ends, possibly a read error. The chain combines TRBV29-1 with TRBJ2-3; D may be TRBD2 (5 bases). Germline lookup yields CDR1 SQVTM and CDR2 ANQGSEA. CDR3 length equals 15 residues. CDR3 protein: CSFEGESGITDTQYF. The CDR3 nucleotides read TGCAGCTTTGAGGGCGAGTCCGGCATCACAGATACGCAGTATTTT.

The chain is built from TRBV29-1 and TRBJ2-1; TRBD1 matches at 7 bases. This CDR3 spans 13 amino acids. V shed 4 bases and J 8 bases; nucleotides not matched to a gene: 8. Germline V gene data show CDR1 as SQVTM and CDR2 as ANQGSEA. CDR3 residues: CSVGLFTGDEQFF. The CDR3, as DNA: TGCAGCGTTGGGCTGTTTACAGGGGATGAGCAGTTCTTC.

The gene calls are TRBV19 and TRBJ2-2; D unclear. V lost 7 bases, J lost 5 bases, and 20 bases lay in between. Germline V gives CDR1 LNHDA, CDR2 SQIVND (reference sequence). The CDR3 covers 16 residues. The chain's CDR3 is CASIPERSINTGELFF. The CDR3 DNA reads as TGTGCCAGTATCCCGGAAAGGAGCATCAATACCGGGGAGCTGTTTTTT.